The clone carrying this T cell receptor (beta chain) was found a few times. Germline V lookup: CDR1 SGHAT, CDR2 FQNNGV. V was pared by 4 bases and J by 5 bases, with 8 bases between. This CDR3 contains 12 residues. These data are taken from a study of T-cell memory formation after mild COVID-19. As for the study in general: Clusters were largely donor specific.

One entry per CDR3 protein results from TCRdb running MiXCR on the 5' RACE reads. The sample includes fewer than 300,000 distinct CDR3 sequences, roughly 17% of them seen just once. This TCR was sampled from a young man who had mild COVID-19 (a few samples of this study predate the infection). Cell type and time point are not known. V is TRBV11-2 and J is TRBJ2-5; D unclear. Source material: PBMCs or a T cell subset sorted from them (not recorded which). The DNA for the CDR3 is TGTGCCAGCAGCTCCCAGTTGGAGACCCAGTACTTC. This sequence encodes CASSSQLETQYF.